This TCR beta chain came from a study of control samples from healthy donors and cancer patients (dated by TCRdb to the early 2020s). The CDR3, cysteine through phenylalanine, is 14 amino acids long. Only the CDR3 DNA is retained, 42 bases long and in frame from the first base. CDR1 and CDR2, looked up from the germline V gene (reference sequence), are MNHEY and SMNVEV. The germline V and J ends show losses of 6 bases and 1 base respectively, and no gene match explains 2 bases of the junction. The receptor library was made with the immunoSEQ multiplex PCR assay. Drawn from immuneACCESS, this table holds only the in-frame rearrangements with V and J called that TCRdb kept. Clones are partly lost; checked studies trace under half to an unresolved V gene and leave the rest unexplained. For this sample the table gives roughly 400,000 clones, of which 75% to 95% were detected only once. In total, the top ten clones hold about 6.3% of the sample.

In regard to this clone: Its antigen is not yet known. Base-call qualities are not available, and no considerably larger clone is one nucleotide away.

This clonotype originated in a man aged 40-55 years with head and neck cancer. Sample: PBMCs. The chain is made from TRBV27 and TRBJ2-2; 7 junctional bases match TRBD1. The sequenced DNA is TGTGCCAGCAGCAACAGGGGGAACACCGGGGAGCTGTTTTTT. Its translation is CASSNRGNTGELFF.